This T cell receptor beta chain came from a study of patients and donors after allogeneic stem cell transplantation. Trimming removed 5 bases from V and 0 bases from J, with 16 bases in between. Germline V gives CDR1 SGHTA, CDR2 FQGNSA. The CDR3 extends over 16 amino acids. MiXCR, run by TCRdb on the RT-PCR reads, gives a single entry per CDR3 protein. Here the sample spans roughly 140,000 distinct CDR3 sequences, 30% to 45% being singletons. The clonotype originates from a human donor who was either an allogeneic HSCT recipient or a stem cell or donor lymphocyte infusion donor (not recorded which). It is not recorded whose cells these are; they may come from a transplant donor. Sequencing was performed on blood, either unsorted or a sorted T cell fraction (not recorded which). This sequence joins TRBV7-2 and TRBJ2-5; D may correspond to TRBD1 or TRBD2 (5 bases each). The CDR3 coding sequence is TGTGCCAGCAGCGTAACACCGGGACGGTACCAAGAGACCCAGTACTTC. Amino acids: CASSVTPGRYQETQYF.